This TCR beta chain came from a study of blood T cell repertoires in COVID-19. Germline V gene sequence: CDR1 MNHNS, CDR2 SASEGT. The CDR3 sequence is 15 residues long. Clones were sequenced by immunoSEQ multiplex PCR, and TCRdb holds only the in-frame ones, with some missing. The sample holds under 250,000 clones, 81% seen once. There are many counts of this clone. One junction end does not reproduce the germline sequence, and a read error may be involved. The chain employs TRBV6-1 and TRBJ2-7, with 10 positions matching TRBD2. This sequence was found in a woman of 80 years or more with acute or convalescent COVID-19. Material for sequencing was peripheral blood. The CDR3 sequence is CASSEPASGGYEQYF. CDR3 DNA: TGTGCCAGTAGTGAACCCGCTAGCGGGGGCTACGAGCAGTACTTC.